The clone carrying this T cell receptor (beta chain) was seen ten or more times. Its target is unknown. Relying on iRepertoire HTBI primers and Arm-PCR of CDR3 regions, the team built TCR beta libraries. TCRdb reanalysed the multiplex PCR reads using MiXCR and keeps one entry per CDR3 protein. The sample consists of 350,000 to 450,000 distinct CDR3 sequences, roughly 17% of them appearing once. Looked up from germline, CDR1 is SGHNT and CDR2 is YENEEA. V was cut by 0 bases and J by 6 bases, with 12 bases left in between. This CDR3 is 14 amino acids long. This sample is part of a study of regulatory T cells in long-lasting Graves disease. Overall study: Newly diagnosed Graves' patients had under 3 months of antithyroid drugs. Study-wide findings and caveats: Accuracy may have been reduced by the small sample size. Persistent disease favored TRBV28, TRBJ1-2 and TRBJ2-5.

Time point in this sample: newly diagnosed GD, antithyroid drugs for less than 3 months. Extracted RNA from PBMCs served as the source of the TCR library. These data also featured in a second study, about T cells in Graves' hyperthyroidism and ophthalmopathy. Per that paper: HTBI primers drove first-round RT-PCR of the TCR CDR3.

The origin of this receptor is a middle-aged man with Graves disease. The chain uses TRBV11-3 and TRBJ2-7, with D maybe TRBD2 (6 bases). The sequencing here drew on peripheral blood mononuclear cells (PBMCs), taken at new diagnosis, from a patient treated with antithyroid drugs. CDR3 amino acids: CASSLDWGETEQYF. As DNA, the CDR3 is TGTGCCAGCAGCTTAGATTGGGGGGAAACCGAGCAGTACTTC. The full variable domain, in which reference TRBV11-3 and TRBJ2-7 provide the parts outside the CDR3, is EAGVVQSPRYKIIEKKQPVAFWCNPISGHNTLYWYLQNLGQGPELLIRYENEEAVDDSQLPKDRFSAERLKGVDSTLKIQPAELGDSAVYLCASSLDWGETEQYFGPGTRLTVT.